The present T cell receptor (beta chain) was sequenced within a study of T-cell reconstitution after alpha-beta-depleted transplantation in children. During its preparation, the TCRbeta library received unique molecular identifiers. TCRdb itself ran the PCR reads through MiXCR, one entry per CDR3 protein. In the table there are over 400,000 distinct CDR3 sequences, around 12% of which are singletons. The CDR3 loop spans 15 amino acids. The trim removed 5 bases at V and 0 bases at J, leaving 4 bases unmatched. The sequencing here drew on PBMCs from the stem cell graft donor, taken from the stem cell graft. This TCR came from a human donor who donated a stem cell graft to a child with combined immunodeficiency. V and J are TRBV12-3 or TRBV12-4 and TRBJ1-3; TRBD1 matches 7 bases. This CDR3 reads CASSAGQISGNTIYF. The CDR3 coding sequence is TGTGCCAGCAGTGCGGGACAGATCTCTGGAAACACCATATATTTT.